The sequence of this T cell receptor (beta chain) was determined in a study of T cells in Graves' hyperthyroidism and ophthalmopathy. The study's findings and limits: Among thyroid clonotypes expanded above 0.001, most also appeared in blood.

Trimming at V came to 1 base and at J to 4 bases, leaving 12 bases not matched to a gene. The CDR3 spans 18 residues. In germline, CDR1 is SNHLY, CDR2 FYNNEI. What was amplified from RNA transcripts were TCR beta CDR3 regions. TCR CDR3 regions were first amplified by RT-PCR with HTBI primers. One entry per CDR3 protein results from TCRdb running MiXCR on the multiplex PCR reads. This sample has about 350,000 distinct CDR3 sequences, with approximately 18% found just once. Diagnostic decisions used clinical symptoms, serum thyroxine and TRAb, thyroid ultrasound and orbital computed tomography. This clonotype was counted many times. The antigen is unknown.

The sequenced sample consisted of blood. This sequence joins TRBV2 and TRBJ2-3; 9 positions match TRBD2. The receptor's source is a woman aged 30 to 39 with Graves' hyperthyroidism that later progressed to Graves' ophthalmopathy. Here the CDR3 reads CASSEVAVAGGPPDTQYF. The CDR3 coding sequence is TGTGCCAGCAGTGAAGTTGCCGTGGCGGGGGGGCCCCCAGATACGCAGTATTTT.